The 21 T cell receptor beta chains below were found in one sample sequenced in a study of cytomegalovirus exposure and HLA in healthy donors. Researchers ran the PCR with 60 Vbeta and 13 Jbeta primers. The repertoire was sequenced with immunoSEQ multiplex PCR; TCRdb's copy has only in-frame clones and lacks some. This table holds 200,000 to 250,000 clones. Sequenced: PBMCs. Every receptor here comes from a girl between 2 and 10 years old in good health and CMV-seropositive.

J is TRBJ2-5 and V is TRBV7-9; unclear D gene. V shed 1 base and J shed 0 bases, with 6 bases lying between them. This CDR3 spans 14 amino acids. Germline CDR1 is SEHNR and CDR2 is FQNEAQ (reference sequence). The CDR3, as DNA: TGTGCCAGCAGCTTAGAGCTGTACCAAGAGACCCAGTACTTC. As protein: CASSLELYQETQYF.

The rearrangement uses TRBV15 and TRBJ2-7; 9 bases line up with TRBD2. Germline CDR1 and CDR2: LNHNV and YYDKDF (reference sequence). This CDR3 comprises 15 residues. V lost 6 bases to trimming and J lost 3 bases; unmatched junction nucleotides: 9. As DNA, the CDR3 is TGTGCCACCAGTAACAGCGGGAGGAAGGTCTACGAGCAGTACTTC. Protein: CATSNSGRKVYEQYF.

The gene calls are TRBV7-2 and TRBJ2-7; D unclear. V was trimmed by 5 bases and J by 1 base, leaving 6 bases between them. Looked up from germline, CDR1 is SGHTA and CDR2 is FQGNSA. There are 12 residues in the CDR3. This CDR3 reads CASSAGSYEQYF. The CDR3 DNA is TGTGCCAGCAGCGCCGGGTCCTACGAGCAGTACTTC.

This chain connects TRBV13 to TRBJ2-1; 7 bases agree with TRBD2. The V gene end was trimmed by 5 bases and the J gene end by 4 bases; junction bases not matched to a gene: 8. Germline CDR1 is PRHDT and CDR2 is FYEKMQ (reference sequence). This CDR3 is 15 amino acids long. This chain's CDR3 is CASSLRGVTYNEQFF. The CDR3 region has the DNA TGTGCCAGCAGCCTCCGGGGGGTAACATACAATGAGCAGTTCTTC.

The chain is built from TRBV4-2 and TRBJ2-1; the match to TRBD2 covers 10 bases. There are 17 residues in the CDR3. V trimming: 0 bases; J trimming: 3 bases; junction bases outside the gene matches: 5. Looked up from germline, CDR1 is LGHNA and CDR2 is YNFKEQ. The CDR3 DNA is TGTGCCAGCAGCCAAGAACCTAGCGGGAGTGTCTACAATGAGCAGTTCTTC. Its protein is CASSQEPSGSVYNEQFF.

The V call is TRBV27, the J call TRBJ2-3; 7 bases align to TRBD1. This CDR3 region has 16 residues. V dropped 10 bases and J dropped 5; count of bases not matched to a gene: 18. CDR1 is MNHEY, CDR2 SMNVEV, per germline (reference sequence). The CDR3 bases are TGTGCCACCATTGAGGGCAAGGGGGCTAGGGAAGATACGCAGTATTTT. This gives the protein CATIEGKGAREDTQYF.

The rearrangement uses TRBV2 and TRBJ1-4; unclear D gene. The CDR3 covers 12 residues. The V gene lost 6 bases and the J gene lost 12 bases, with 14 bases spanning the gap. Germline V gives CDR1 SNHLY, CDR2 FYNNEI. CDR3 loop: CASRVPGIQLFF. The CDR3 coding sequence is TGTGCCAGCAGGGTGCCGGGAATACAACTGTTTTTT.

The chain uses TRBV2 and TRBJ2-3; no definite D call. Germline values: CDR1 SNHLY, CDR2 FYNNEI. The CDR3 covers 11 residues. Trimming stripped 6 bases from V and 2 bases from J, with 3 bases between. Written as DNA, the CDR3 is TGTGCCAGCAGCGTCACAGATACGCAGTATTTT. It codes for CASSVTDTQYF.

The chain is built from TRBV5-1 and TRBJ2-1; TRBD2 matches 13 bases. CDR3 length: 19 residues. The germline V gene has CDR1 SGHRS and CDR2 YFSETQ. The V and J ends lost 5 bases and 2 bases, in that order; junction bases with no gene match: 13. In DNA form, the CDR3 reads TGCGCCAGCAGTCCAGGACTAGCGGGAGTCCTTTCGCCCTACAATGAGCAGTTCTTC. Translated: CASSPGLAGVLSPYNEQFF.

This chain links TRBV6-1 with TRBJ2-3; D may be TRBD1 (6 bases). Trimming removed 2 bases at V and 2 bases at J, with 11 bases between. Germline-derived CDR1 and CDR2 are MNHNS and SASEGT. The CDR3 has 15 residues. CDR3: CASSEITGITDTQYF. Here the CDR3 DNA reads TGTGCCAGCAGTGAAATTACAGGGATCACAGATACGCAGTATTTT.

The CDR3 DNA sequence: TGCAGCGCCTCCCTAGGACAGAGCGAGCAGTACTTC. It yields the protein CSASLGQSEQYF. The chain is built from TRBV29-1 and TRBJ2-7; D possibly corresponds to TRBD1 (6 bases). CDR3 size: 12 residues. V lost 7 bases, J lost 6 bases, and 16 bases lay in between. The germline CDR1 and CDR2 sequences are SQVTM and ANQGSEA.

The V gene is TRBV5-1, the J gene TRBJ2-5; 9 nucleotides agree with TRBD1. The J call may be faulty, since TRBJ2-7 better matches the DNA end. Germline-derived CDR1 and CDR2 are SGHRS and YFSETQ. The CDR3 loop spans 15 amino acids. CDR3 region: CASSLVQDRGIEQYF. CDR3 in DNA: TGCGCCAGCAGCTTGGTTCAGGACAGGGGTATCGAGCAGTACTTC.

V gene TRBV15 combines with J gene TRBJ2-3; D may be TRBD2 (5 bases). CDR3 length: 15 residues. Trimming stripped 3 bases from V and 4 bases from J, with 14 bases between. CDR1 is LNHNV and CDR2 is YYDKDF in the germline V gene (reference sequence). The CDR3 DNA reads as TGTGCCACCAGCAGGCACGGGAAAGGCGCAGATACGCAGTATTTT. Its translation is CATSRHGKGADTQYF.

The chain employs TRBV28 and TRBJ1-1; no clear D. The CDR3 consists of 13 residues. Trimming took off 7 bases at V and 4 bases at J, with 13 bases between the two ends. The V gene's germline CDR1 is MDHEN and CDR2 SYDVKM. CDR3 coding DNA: TGTGCCAGCACCCCCAATGTCGGCACTGAAGCTTTCTTT. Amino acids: CASTPNVGTEAFF. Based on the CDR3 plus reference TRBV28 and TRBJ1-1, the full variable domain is DVKVTQSSRYLVKRTGEKVFLECVQDMDHENMFWYRQDPGLGLRLIYFSYDVKMKEKGDIPEGYSVSREKKERFSLILESASTNQTSMYLCASTPNVGTEAFFGQGTRLTVV.

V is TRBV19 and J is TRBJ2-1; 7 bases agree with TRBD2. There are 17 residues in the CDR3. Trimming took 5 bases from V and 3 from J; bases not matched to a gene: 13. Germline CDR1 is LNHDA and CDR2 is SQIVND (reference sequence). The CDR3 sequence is CASSPGGTGVVYNEQFF. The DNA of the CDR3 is TGTGCCAGTAGTCCCGGGGGGACGGGAGTGGTCTACAATGAGCAGTTCTTC.

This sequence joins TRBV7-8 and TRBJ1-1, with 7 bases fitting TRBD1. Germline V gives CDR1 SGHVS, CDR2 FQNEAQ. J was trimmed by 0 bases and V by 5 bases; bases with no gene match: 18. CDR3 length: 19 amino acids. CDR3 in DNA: TGTGCCAGCAGCAGACGGGTTCTCTCAGGGGGGCCCCTGAACACTGAAGCTTTCTTT. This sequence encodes CASSRRVLSGGPLNTEAFF. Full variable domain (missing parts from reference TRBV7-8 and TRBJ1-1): GAGVSQSPRYKVAKRGQDVALRCDPISGHVSLFWYQQALGQGPEFLTYFQNEAQLDKSGLPSDRFFAERPEGSVSTLKIQRTQQEDSAVYLCASSRRVLSGGPLNTEAFFGQGTRLTVV.

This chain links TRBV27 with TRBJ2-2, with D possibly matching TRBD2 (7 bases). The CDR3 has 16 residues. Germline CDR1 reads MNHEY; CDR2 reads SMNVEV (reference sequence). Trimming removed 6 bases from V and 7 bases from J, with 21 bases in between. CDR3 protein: CASSRLLAEGGGELFF. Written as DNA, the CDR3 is TGTGCCAGCAGCCGACTTCTAGCGGAGGGGGGCGGGGAGCTGTTTTTT.

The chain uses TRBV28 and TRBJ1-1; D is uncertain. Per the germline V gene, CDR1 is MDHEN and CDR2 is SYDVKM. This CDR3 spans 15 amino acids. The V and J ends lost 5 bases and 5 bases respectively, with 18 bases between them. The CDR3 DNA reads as TGTGCCAGCAGTCCCATTTTAAAGGGAGGGACTGAAGCTTTCTTT. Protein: CASSPILKGGTEAFF.

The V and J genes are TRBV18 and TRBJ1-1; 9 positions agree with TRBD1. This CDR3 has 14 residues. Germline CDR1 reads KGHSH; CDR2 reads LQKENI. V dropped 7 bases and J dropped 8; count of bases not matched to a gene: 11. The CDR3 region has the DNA TGTGCCAGCTGCCGGGACAGGGTGCGCGGCGAAGCTTTCTTT. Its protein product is CASCRDRVRGEAFF.

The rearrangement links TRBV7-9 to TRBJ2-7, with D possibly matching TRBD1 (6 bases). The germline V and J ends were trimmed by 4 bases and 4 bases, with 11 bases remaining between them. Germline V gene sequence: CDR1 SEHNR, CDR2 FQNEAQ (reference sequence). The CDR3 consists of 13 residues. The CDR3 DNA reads TGTGCCAGCAGCTGGACAGTAGGGTACGAGCAGTACTTC. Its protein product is CASSWTVGYEQYF.

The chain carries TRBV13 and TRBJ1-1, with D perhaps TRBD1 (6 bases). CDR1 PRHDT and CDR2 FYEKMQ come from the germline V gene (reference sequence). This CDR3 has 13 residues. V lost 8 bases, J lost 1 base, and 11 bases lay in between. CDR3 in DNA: TGTGCCAGCCTGGACAGAACGAACACTGAAGCTTTCTTT. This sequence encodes CASLDRTNTEAFF. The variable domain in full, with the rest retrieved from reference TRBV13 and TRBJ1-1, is AAGVIQSPRHLIKEKRETATLKCYPIPRHDTVYWYQQGPGQDPQFLISFYEKMQSDKGSIPDRFSAQQFSDYHSELNMSSLELGDSALYFCASLDRTNTEAFFGQGTRLTVV.